These T cell receptor beta chains were read from a single sample in a study of long-term antiretroviral therapy in people with HIV. The data were produced by immunoSEQ multiplex PCR, yet TCRdb's version contains in-frame clones alone and is incomplete. The table has more than 20,000 clones, around 86% seen once. Sample: unsorted PBMCs, taken 1.9 years after starting antiretroviral therapy. These TCRs come from a woman younger than 45 with HIV. The conserved cysteine and the conserved F or W are not part of the CDR3 here. Each record gives: clone size, V gene, CDR3 protein. Size is stated for part of the rows, as once, few or many counts, or as a class when the clone is expanded.

abundance: NA
v_gene: TRBV21-1
CDR3aa: ASSPKTERGPGNTIY

abundance: NA
v_gene: TRBV5-6
CDR3aa: ASSLGAGGFGYT

abundance: NA
v_gene: TRBV11-2
CDR3aa: ASSLGGTRNTDTQY

abundance: NA
v_gene: TRBV6-6
CDR3aa: ASSRRGSQETQY

abundance: NA
v_gene: TRBV6-6
CDR3aa: ASSYAGNSPLH

abundance: NA
v_gene: TRBV5-1
CDR3aa: ASSLINGQGARETQY

abundance: NA
v_gene: TRBV27
CDR3aa: ASRADLGTRELF

abundance: NA
v_gene: TRBV5-1
CDR3aa: ASSLARGARSGGTEAF

abundance: NA
v_gene: TRBV27
CDR3aa: ASSFVGETQY

abundance: NA
v_gene: TRBV7-9
CDR3aa: ASSPIPAPTNEKLF

abundance: NA
v_gene: TRBV7-9
CDR3aa: ASSLGGGRSHSPLH

abundance: once
v_gene: TRBV25-1
CDR3aa: ASSVHYGYT

abundance: NA
v_gene: TRBV6-5
CDR3aa: ASSYVGGRDTIY

abundance: NA
v_gene: TRBV5-1
CDR3aa: ASSLRTGGDTGELF

abundance: NA
v_gene: TRBV30
CDR3aa: AWRTMIEGFYGYT

abundance: NA
v_gene: TRBV2
CDR3aa: ASSTGAQETQY